The 24 T cell receptor beta chains below were found in one sample sequenced in a study of T-cell reconstitution after alpha-beta-depleted transplantation in children. Unique molecular identifiers were incorporated when the TCRbeta library was constructed. TCRdb called the PCR reads again in MiXCR, with one record for every CDR3 protein. The sample records about 360,000 distinct CDR3 sequences, less than 15% being singletons. The input for sequencing was PBMCs, taken from the stem cell graft. The origin of the receptors is a human donor who donated a stem cell graft to a child with Fanconi anemia.

J is TRBJ1-1 and V is TRBV5-1; no reliable D call. Trimming shortened V by 7 bases and J by 1 base, and 11 bases separated the two germline ends. The CDR3 contains 13 residues. From germline, CDR1 is SGHRS and CDR2 YFSETQ. CDR3 coding DNA: TGCGCCAGCGGTATCGACACGAACACTGAAGCTTTCTTT. This encodes CASGIDTNTEAFF. The full variable domain, with the rest looked up from reference TRBV5-1 and TRBJ1-1, is KAGVTQTPRYLIKTRGQQVTLSCSPISGHRSVSWYQQTPGQGLQFLFEYFSETQRNKGNFPGRFSGRQFSNSRSEMNVSTLELGDSALYLCASGIDTNTEAFFGQGTRLTVV.

A few counts support this clonotype. J is TRBJ1-1 and V is TRBV4-3; D ambiguous. CDR3 size: 13 residues. V lost 6 bases and J 2 bases, leaving 10 bases between the germline ends. Germline CDR1 reads LGHNA; CDR2 reads YSLEER. CDR3 nucleotide sequence: TGCGCCAGCAGTTGGGTTCCCAACACTGAAGCTTTCTTT. This sequence encodes CASSWVPNTEAFF.

This clonotype has only a few counts. The gene calls are TRBV4-2 and TRBJ2-3; D may be TRBD1 or TRBD2 (6 bases each). Trimming pared 1 base from V and 2 bases from J, leaving 13 bases between. This CDR3 is built from 16 residues. Germline values: CDR1 LGHNA, CDR2 YNFKEQ. CDR3 sequence: CASSQASRGDTDTQYF. The CDR3 DNA reads TGTGCCAGCAGCCAAGCGTCGAGGGGGGACACAGATACGCAGTATTTT.

This clonotype was picked up many times. The genes are TRBV4-3 and TRBJ1-2; possible D gene TRBD1, 6 bases. The germline V gene has CDR1 LGHNA and CDR2 YSLEER. The CDR3 runs 14 residues. Trimming pared 0 bases from V and 3 bases from J, leaving 8 bases between. CDR3 protein: CASSQDPGDYGYTF. The CDR3 region has the DNA TGCGCCAGCAGCCAAGACCCAGGGGACTATGGCTACACCTTC.

This clonotype turned up a few times. The chain links TRBV9 to TRBJ2-1, with 9 bases that match TRBD1. Per germline, CDR1 SGDLS and CDR2 YYNGEE. The V segment lost 4 bases and the J segment 8 bases; nucleotides outside the gene matches: 10. The CDR3 has 15 amino acids. The CDR3 region has the DNA TGTGCCAGCAGCCTCGGACAGGGGCTCTGGGATGAGCAGTTCTTC. It translates to CASSLGQGLWDEQFF.

This clonotype came up a few times. The chain recombines TRBV5-5 with TRBJ1-1, with 7 bases that match TRBD1. From germline, CDR1 is SGHKS and CDR2 YYEKEE (reference sequence). The CDR3 contains 12 residues. V dropped 3 bases and J dropped 10; count of bases not matched to a gene: 6. CDR3 DNA sequence: TGTGCCAGCAGCTCGCGACAGGGTTCAGCTTTCTTT. Its protein product is CASSSRQGSAFF.

This clonotype was seen a few times. The rearrangement links TRBV20-1 to TRBJ2-2; 12 nucleotides line up with TRBD1. V lost 6 bases to trimming and J lost 6 bases; unmatched junction nucleotides: 5. Germline CDR1 and CDR2: DFQATT and SNEGSKA (reference sequence). The CDR3 runs 14 residues. The DNA for the CDR3 is TGCAGTGCCACGGGACAGGGGGCATCCGGGGAGCTGTTTTTT. Translated, it gives CSATGQGASGELFF.

In its sample, this clonotype was seen many times. The chain recombines TRBV5-5 with TRBJ2-7; no reliable D call. The CDR3 has 12 amino acids. Germline V CDR1 and CDR2: SGHKS, YYEKEE (reference sequence). V lost 5 bases and J 7 bases, leaving 13 bases between the germline ends. Written as DNA, the CDR3 is TGTGCCAGCAGTTTAGAGGCTGGTGAGCAGTACGTC. Its protein is CASSLEAGEQYV.

This clonotype has more than one count but fewer than ten. The chain combines TRBV6-2 or TRBV6-3 with TRBJ2-7, with 7 bases identical to TRBD1. After removal of 11 bases from V and 2 bases from J, the junction contained 12 bases not matched to a gene. The CDR3 has 14 amino acids. Germline CDR1 MNHEY, CDR2 SVGEGT. The CDR3 loop reads CAVSDPDRTYEQYV. CDR3 DNA: TGTGCCGTTTCGGACCCGGACAGGACCTACGAGCAGTACGTC.

This clonotype came up many times. V and J are TRBV7-8 and TRBJ2-5; 7 nucleotides line up with TRBD2. The CDR3 contains 18 residues. Germline CDR1 SGHVS, CDR2 FQNEAQ. Trimming at V came to 0 bases and at J to 9 bases, leaving 19 bases not matched to a gene. The CDR3 DNA follows: TGTGCCAGCAGCTTAGCAGGCCGGGGAGCGGGGTTGCGTCGGTCCCAGTACTTC. The encoded protein is CASSLAGRGAGLRRSQYF.

This clonotype was detected a few times. The chain combines TRBV5-1 with TRBJ1-2; a weak D match, TRBD1 (5 bases). V was shortened by 2 bases and J by 10 bases, with 12 bases between the two germline ends. The CDR3 is made up of 12 amino acids. Germline V gives CDR1 SGHRS, CDR2 YFSETQ. Here the CDR3 reads CASSFTRGDYTF. For the CDR3, the DNA is TGCGCCAGCAGCTTCACTAGAGGGGACTACACCTTC.

The J gene is TRBJ1-5, the V gene TRBV20-1; D unresolved. CDR3 length: 12 residues. With 4 bases removed from V and 3 bases from J, the gap between germline ends came to 7 bases. Germline V gene sequence: CDR1 DFQATT, CDR2 SNEGSKA (reference sequence). CDR3 residues: CSATGVNQPQHF. CDR3 DNA: TGCAGTGCTACCGGCGTCAATCAGCCCCAGCATTTT.

This clonotype came up a few times. V usage is TRBV7-9 and J usage is TRBJ2-3; TRBD1 matches at 7 bases. In germline, CDR1 is SEHNR, CDR2 FQNEAQ (reference sequence). V lost 5 bases and J lost 2; bases outside the gene matches: 7. There are 15 residues in the CDR3. This CDR3 is CASSVMTGNTDTQYF. CDR3 coding DNA: TGTGCCAGCAGCGTGATGACAGGGAACACAGATACGCAGTATTTT.

This clonotype was observed many times. The J gene is TRBJ1-1, the V gene TRBV3-1; the D gene is possibly TRBD1 (5 bases). From germline, CDR1 is LGHDT and CDR2 YNNKEL (reference sequence). The CDR3 sequence is 14 residues long. V was shortened by 1 base and J by 5 bases, with 11 bases between the two germline ends. CDR3 bases: TGTGCCAGCAGCCAAGGGCAGGGCTGGACTGAAGCTTTCTTT. Protein product: CASSQGQGWTEAFF.

The rearrangement joins TRBV6-2 or TRBV6-3 to TRBJ1-1, with 9 nucleotides matching TRBD1. Unmatched junction bases numbered 2, after V lost 5 bases and J lost 7 bases. This CDR3 comprises 12 residues. Germline V gene data show CDR1 as MNHEY and CDR2 as SVGEGT. The CDR3 region has the DNA TGTGCCAGCAGTCGACAGGGGGTTGAAGCTTTCTTT. Its protein is CASSRQGVEAFF.

This clonotype was picked up a small number of times. One end of the junction does not line up with germline, which may come from a read error. The chain combines TRBV7-7 with TRBJ2-1; TRBD1 matches at 12 bases. CDR1 and CDR2 from the germline V gene are SSHAT and FNYEAQ (reference sequence). The CDR3 consists of 14 residues. As DNA, the CDR3 is TGTGCTAGCAGCCGAGGGACAGGGGGCCTTGAGCAGTTCTTC. This gives the protein CASSRGTGGLEQFF.

At least ten counts were recorded for this clonotype. The chain combines TRBV28 with TRBJ2-6; D is ambiguous. CDR1 is MDHEN and CDR2 is SYDVKM in the germline V gene. This CDR3 comprises 16 residues. Trimming left V 4 bases short and J 0 bases short, with 10 bases between. CDR3 sequence reads: CASSSGSTSGANVLTF. The CDR3 DNA reads as TGTGCCAGCAGTTCCGGGTCAACCTCTGGGGCCAACGTCCTGACTTTC.

Many counts were recorded for this clonotype. The J gene is TRBJ1-1, the V gene TRBV5-1; D ambiguous. Germline V lookup: CDR1 SGHRS, CDR2 YFSETQ. The CDR3 loop spans 13 amino acids. The V end lost 0 bases, the J end lost 0 bases, and 3 bases lay between the germline ends. In DNA form, the CDR3 reads TGCGCCAGCAGCTTGGCTTTGAACACTGAAGCTTTCTTT. This sequence encodes CASSLALNTEAFF.

This clonotype was detected ten times or more. V gene TRBV5-1 combines with J gene TRBJ2-7, with D perhaps TRBD2 (5 bases). The CDR3 extends over 14 amino acids. Germline CDR1 SGHRS, CDR2 YFSETQ. With 9 bases removed from V and 3 bases from J, the gap between germline ends came to 19 bases. DNA for the CDR3: TGCGCCACCAGGTTTGGAGAAGCGGACTACGAGCAGTACGTC. Translation: CATRFGEADYEQYV.

In its sample, this clonotype was seen a few times. The CDR3 protein is CASSYLSSGANVLTF. The CDR3 DNA sequence: TGCGCCAGCAGCTACCTTTCCTCTGGGGCCAACGTCCTGACTTTC. The chain recombines TRBV5-1 with TRBJ2-6; no clear D. Deletions cut 3 bases from V and 0 bases from J, with 7 bases between. This CDR3 comprises 15 residues. Germline CDR1 is SGHRS and CDR2 is YFSETQ.

This clonotype showed up just a few times. The gene calls are TRBV6-1 and TRBJ2-5; D tentatively reads TRBD1 or TRBD2 (5 bases each). The V gene's germline CDR1 is MNHNS and CDR2 SASEGT. This CDR3 region has 14 residues. V was shortened by 6 bases and J by 2 bases, with 13 bases between the two germline ends. The chain's CDR3 is CASRGNRRQETQYF. DNA for the CDR3: TGTGCCAGCAGAGGAAACAGGAGGCAAGAGACCCAGTACTTC.

This clonotype has at least ten counts. V usage is TRBV5-5 and J usage is TRBJ2-1; no firm D call. Trimming removed 0 bases at V and 4 bases at J, with 14 bases between. Germline assignment: CDR1 SGHKS and CDR2 YYEKEE (reference sequence). The CDR3 contains 16 residues. The CDR3 coding sequence is TGTGCCAGCAGCTTGGCCGGTCCATCCTATTACAATGAGCAGTTCTTC. Its protein product is CASSLAGPSYYNEQFF.

This clonotype occurred many times. The chain links TRBV29-1 to TRBJ1-1; D ambiguous. Trimming removed 3 bases from V and 3 bases from J, with 17 bases in between. This CDR3 region has 15 residues. Looked up from germline, CDR1 is SQVTM and CDR2 is ANQGSEA. The DNA for the CDR3 is TGCAGCGTTGAGGGAGTTGACTGGATGGACACTGAAGCTTTCTTT. Translating it yields CSVEGVDWMDTEAFF.

This chain joins TRBV20-1 and TRBJ1-5; tentative D call: TRBD1 (6 bases). The CDR3 consists of 16 residues. CDR1 is DFQATT, CDR2 SNEGSKA, per germline (reference sequence). Between the trimmed V and J ends, which lost 5 bases and 0 bases, there was a span of 17 bases. CDR3 sequence: CSASTDSAYSNQPQHF. In nucleotides, the CDR3 is TGCAGTGCTTCGACGGACAGCGCGTATAGCAATCAGCCCCAGCATTTT.